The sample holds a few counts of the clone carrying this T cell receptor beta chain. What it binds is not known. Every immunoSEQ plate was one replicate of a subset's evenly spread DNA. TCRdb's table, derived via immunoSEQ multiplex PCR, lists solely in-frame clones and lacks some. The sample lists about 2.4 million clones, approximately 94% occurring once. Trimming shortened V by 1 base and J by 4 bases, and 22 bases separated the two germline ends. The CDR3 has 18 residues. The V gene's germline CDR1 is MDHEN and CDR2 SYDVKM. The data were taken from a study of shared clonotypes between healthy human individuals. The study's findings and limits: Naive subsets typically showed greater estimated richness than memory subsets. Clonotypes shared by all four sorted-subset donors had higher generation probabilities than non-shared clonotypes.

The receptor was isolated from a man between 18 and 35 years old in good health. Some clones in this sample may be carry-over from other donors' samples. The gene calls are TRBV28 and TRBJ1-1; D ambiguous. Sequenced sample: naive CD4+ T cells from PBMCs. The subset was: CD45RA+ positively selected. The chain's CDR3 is CASSLSSRAGIRRTEAFF. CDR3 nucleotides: TGTGCCAGCAGTTTATCGTCTAGGGCGGGAATTAGGCGCACTGAAGCTTTCTTT.